Below, one T cell receptor beta chain is given with its context. Its antigen remains unknown. Trimming shortened V by 2 bases and J by 7 bases, and 15 bases separated the two germline ends. The germline gives CDR1 SGHAT, CDR2 FQNNGV. This CDR3 has 15 amino acids. With 60 Vbeta and 13 Jbeta primers, the PCR was carried out. The assay was immunoSEQ multiplex PCR, and TCRdb's table has in-frame clones only and misses some. The sample records 150,000 to 250,000 clones, roughly four fifths being singletons. This specimen comes from a study of cytomegalovirus exposure and HLA in healthy donors. Broader study findings: A link between a missense DCLRE1C variant and TCR beta V- and J-gene trimming emerged from a later analysis. Being indistinguishable, some V segments were excluded, TRBV6-2 and TRBV6-3 among them. Listed as cytomegalovirus-associated were 150 or so TCR beta chains. Sequencing probably produced one cluster of sequence variants that were highly shared.

This sequence originates from a man younger than 45 in good health and CMV-seronegative. Sequencing was done on a sample of PBMCs. The V gene is TRBV11-2, the J gene TRBJ2-1; TRBD1 is a possible D gene (6 bases). The CDR3 spells CASSLSGENWNEQFF. CDR3 nucleotide sequence: TGTGCCAGCAGCTTATCAGGGGAGAATTGGAATGAGCAGTTCTTC.